This T cell receptor beta chain was identified in a study of blood T cell repertoires in COVID-19. Looking at the study overall: Donors in the United States, Italy and Spain gave samples during acute or convalescent COVID-19.

Original processing methods: Reference gene primer amplification gave estimated nucleated cell counts. Method: immunoSEQ multiplex PCR; TCRdb's copy keeps in-frame clones and lacks some. D and trimming were read from the DNA, whereas the V and J calls and clone size are those reported in that table. The data show roughly 50,000 clones, 79% seen once. With 1 base removed from V and 5 bases from J, the gap between germline ends came to 17 bases. Germline V gene sequence: CDR1 LGHNA, CDR2 YNFKEQ. This CDR3 has 16 amino acids. Material: peripheral blood. This receptor was identified in a man aged 55 to 69 with acute or convalescent COVID-19. The chain recombines TRBV4-2 with TRBJ2-5; possibly TRBD2 for D (5 bases). The CDR3 here is CASSQALPEGGETQYF. As DNA, the CDR3 is TGTGCCAGCAGCCAAGCCCTCCCTGAAGGCGGGGAGACCCAGTACTTC.